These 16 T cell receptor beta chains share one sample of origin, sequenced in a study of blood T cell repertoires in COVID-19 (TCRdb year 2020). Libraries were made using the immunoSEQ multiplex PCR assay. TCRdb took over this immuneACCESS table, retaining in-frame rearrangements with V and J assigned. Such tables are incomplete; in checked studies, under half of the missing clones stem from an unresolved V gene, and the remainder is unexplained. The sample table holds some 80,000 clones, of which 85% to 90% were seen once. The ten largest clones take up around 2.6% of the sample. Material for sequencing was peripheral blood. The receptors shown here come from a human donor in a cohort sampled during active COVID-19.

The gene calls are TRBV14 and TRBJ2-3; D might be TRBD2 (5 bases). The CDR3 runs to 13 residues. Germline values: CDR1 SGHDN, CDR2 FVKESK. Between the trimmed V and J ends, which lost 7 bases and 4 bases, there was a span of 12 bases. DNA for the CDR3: TGTGCCAGCAACCCGGACTTTTCAGATACGCAGTATTTT. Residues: CASNPDFSDTQYF.

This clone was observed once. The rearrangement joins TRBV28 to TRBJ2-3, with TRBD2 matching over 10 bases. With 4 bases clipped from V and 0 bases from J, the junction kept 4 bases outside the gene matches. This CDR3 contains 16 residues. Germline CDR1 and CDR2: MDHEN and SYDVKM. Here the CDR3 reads CASSSWTSGSTDTQYF. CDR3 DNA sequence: TGTGCCAGCAGTTCTTGGACTAGCGGTAGCACAGATACGCAGTATTTT. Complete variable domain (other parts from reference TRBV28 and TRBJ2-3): DVKVTQSSRYLVKRTGEKVFLECVQDMDHENMFWYRQDPGLGLRLIYFSYDVKMKEKGDIPEGYSVSREKKERFSLILESASTNQTSMYLCASSSWTSGSTDTQYFGPGTRLTVL.

CDR3 coding DNA: TGTGCCAGCAGCTTAATATCGGGTAATGAGCAGTTCTTC. Translating it yields CASSLISGNEQFF. The rearrangement joins TRBV7-2 to TRBJ2-1; D is unclear. V gave up 2 bases and J gave up 7 bases, with 9 bases separating them. CDR3 length: 13 residues. CDR1 SGHTA and CDR2 FQGNSA come from the germline V gene.

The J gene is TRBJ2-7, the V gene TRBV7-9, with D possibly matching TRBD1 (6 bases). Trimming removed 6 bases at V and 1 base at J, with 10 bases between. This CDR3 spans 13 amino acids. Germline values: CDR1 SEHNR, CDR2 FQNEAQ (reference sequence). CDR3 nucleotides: TGTGCCAGCAGAGCCGGACAGTCCTACGAGCAGTACTTC. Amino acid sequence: CASRAGQSYEQYF.

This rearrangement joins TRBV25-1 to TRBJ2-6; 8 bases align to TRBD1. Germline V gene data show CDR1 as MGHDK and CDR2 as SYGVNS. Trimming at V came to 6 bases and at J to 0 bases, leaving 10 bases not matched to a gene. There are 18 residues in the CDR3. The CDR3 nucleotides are TGTGCCAGCAGAGGTTCGACAGGGGTACACTCTGGGGCCAACGTCCTGACTTTC. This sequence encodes CASRGSTGVHSGANVLTF.

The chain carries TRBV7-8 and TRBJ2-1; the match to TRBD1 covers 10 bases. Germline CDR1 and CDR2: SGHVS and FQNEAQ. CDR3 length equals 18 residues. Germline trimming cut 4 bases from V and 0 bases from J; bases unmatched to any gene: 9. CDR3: CASSSDRGVSRSYNEQFF. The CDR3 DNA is TGTGCCAGCAGCTCGGACAGGGGGGTATCCCGCTCCTACAATGAGCAGTTCTTC.

CDR3 nucleotide sequence: TGTGCCAGCAGTGAGTTTTACTTTGGGGGACTAGATGACAATGAGCAGTTCTTC. Translation gives CASSEFYFGGLDDNEQFF. This chain connects TRBV2 to TRBJ2-1, with TRBD2 matching over 8 bases. V trimming: 3 bases; J trimming: 5 bases; junction bases outside the gene matches: 15. The length of the CDR3 is 18 residues. Germline V CDR1 and CDR2: SNHLY, FYNNEI.

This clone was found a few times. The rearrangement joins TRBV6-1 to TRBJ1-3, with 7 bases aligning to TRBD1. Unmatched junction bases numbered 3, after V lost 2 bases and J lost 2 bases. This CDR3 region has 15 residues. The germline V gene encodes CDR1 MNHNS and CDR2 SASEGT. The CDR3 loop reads CASSEHRGPGNTIYF. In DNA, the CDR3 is TGTGCCAGCAGTGAACACAGGGGTCCTGGAAACACCATATATTTT.

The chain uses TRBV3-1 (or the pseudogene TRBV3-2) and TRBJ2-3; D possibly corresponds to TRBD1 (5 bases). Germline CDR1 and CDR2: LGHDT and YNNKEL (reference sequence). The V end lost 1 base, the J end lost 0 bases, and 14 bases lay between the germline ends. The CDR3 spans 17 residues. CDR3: CASSQVFQGWSTDTQYF. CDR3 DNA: TGTGCCAGCAGCCAAGTTTTTCAGGGTTGGAGCACAGATACGCAGTATTTT.

The chain's CDR3 is CASSLKGPAGGRTDTQYF. The CDR3 DNA reads as TGTGCCAGCAGCTTAAAAGGACCAGCGGGGGGACGCACAGATACGCAGTATTTT. The chain uses TRBV7-2 and TRBJ2-3; TRBD2 matches 9 bases. This CDR3 is built from 18 residues. Losses at the gene ends were 2 bases for V and 1 base for J; bases not matched to a gene: 10. In germline, CDR1 is SGHTA, CDR2 FQGNSA.

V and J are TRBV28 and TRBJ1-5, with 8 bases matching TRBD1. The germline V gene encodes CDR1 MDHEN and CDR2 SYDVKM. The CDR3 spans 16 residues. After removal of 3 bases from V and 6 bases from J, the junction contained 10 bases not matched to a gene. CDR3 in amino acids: CASSFLGQGSGQPQHF. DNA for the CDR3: TGTGCCAGCAGTTTTCTCGGACAGGGTTCGGGTCAGCCCCAGCATTTT.

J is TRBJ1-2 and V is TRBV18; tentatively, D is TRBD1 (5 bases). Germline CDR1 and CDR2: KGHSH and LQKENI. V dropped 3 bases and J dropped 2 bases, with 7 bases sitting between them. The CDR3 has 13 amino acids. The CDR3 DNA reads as TGTGCCAGCTCACCGACAGAAAACTATGGCTACACCTTC. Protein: CASSPTENYGYTF. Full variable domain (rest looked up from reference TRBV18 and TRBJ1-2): NAGVMQNPRHLVRRRGQEARLRCSPMKGHSHVYWYRQLPEEGLKFMVYLQKENIIDESGMPKERFSAEFPKEGPSILRIQQVVRGDSAAYFCASSPTENYGYTFGSGTRLTVV.

CDR3 sequence reads: CASSLVTSYNSPLHF. The DNA of the CDR3 is TGTGCCAGCAGCTTAGTTACCAGCTATAATTCACCCCTCCACTTT. V is TRBV7-2 and J is TRBJ1-6; D is ambiguous. Germline loops: CDR1 SGHTA, CDR2 FQGNSA. CDR3 length: 15 residues. V lost 1 base, J lost 3 bases, and 7 bases lay in between.

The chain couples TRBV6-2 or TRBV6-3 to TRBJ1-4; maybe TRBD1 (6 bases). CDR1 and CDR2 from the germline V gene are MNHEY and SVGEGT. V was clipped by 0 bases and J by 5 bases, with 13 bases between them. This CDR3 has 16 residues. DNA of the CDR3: TGTGCCAGCAGTTACTCGATCCGGACAGAAAATGAAAAACTGTTTTTT. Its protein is CASSYSIRTENEKLFF.

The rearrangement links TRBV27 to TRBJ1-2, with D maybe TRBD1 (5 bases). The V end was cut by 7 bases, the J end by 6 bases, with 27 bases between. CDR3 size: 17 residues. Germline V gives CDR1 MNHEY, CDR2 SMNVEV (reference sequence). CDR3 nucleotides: TGTGCCAGCACCACCACCTTCCGCACAGGTTTGAATGATGGCTACACCTTC. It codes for CASTTTFRTGLNDGYTF.

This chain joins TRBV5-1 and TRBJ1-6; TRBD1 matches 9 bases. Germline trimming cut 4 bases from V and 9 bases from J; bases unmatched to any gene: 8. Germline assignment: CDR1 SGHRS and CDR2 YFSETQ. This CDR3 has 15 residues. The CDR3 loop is CASSALDRGSSPLHF. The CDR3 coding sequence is TGCGCCAGCAGCGCGCTTGACAGGGGGTCTTCACCCCTCCACTTT.